The source of this T cell receptor beta chain is a study of blood T cell repertoires in COVID-19. Across the study: The United States, Italy and Spain were the sources of the acute and convalescent COVID-19 samples. The analysed material was cDNA or gDNA that came from T cells, B-cell-depleted T cells, or PBMCs.

Per the authors' pipeline: The assay estimated nucleated cells by amplifying reference gene primers. Sequencing used immunoSEQ multiplex PCR; TCRdb keeps in-frame clones, though not all of them. That table gives V, J and clone size, and the DNA gave D and trimming. The data hold 95,000 to 150,000 clones, with more than 75% observed a single time. This clone was observed a single time. V was clipped by 4 bases and J by 7 bases, with 6 bases between them. Germline V gives CDR1 SGHRS, CDR2 YFSETQ. The CDR3 consists of 11 residues. The sequenced sample consisted of peripheral blood. The rearrangement links TRBV5-1 to TRBJ2-1, with D unresolved. This receptor was obtained from a woman between 70 and 85 years old with acute or convalescent COVID-19. The CDR3 sequence: CASSPSNEQFF. DNA of the CDR3: TGCGCCAGCAGCCCCAGTAATGAGCAGTTCTTC. The full variable domain, rest sourced from reference TRBV5-1 and TRBJ2-1, is KAGVTQTPRYLIKTRGQQVTLSCSPISGHRSVSWYQQTPGQGLQFLFEYFSETQRNKGNFPGRFSGRQFSNSRSEMNVSTLELGDSALYLCASSPSNEQFFGPGTRLTVL.